Below, one TCR beta chain is given with its context. What it binds is not known. The same CDR3 can be traced to other DNA sequences in this sample. CDR1 is LGHDT and CDR2 is YNNKEL in the germline V gene (reference sequence). With 0 bases removed from V and 5 bases from J, the gap between germline ends came to 5 bases. The CDR3 length is 13 residues. Here immunoSEQ multiplex PCR was the method, and the copy in TCRdb shows in-frame clones only, minus some. Of some 150,000 clones in the sample, roughly 88% were seen once. The data originate from a study of T cell responses to AZD1222 COVID-19 vaccine. Study-level points and caveats: Vaccine-associated CD4 TCRs spanned spike, dominant at 160-218 and 743-854. Repertoire sampling happened only post peak T cell response. At baseline, seropositivity was found in only six or seven AZD1222 recipients.

The genes are TRBV3-1 (or the pseudogene TRBV3-2) and TRBJ1-5; D uncertain. The specimen comprised peripheral blood, sampled 28 days after the second AZD1222 dose. The receptor comes from an adult who received the AZD1222 COVID-19 vaccine. DNA of the CDR3: TGTGCCAGCAGCCAAGATCGAGATCAGCCCCAGCATTTT. It translates to CASSQDRDQPQHF.